This T cell receptor (beta chain) was obtained from a study of T-cell memory formation after mild COVID-19. Overall study: TCR clusters were mostly confined to one donor each. Overall study results and limits: Whereas later expanders leaned CD4+, clones contracting day 15 to 85 showed a balanced CD4/CD8 makeup.

5'RACE with constant-segment primers built TCRalpha and TCRbeta cDNA libraries with UMIs. Each CDR3 protein gets one entry after TCRdb re-called the 5' RACE reads with MiXCR. The repertoire holds about 340,000 distinct CDR3 sequences, with 13% to 15% as singletons. CDR3 length: 14 residues. Germline CDR1 is DFQATT and CDR2 is SNEGSKA (reference sequence). Trimming removed 1 base at V and 0 bases at J, with 7 bases between. Details on this clonotype: The target antigen is unknown.

The receptor was isolated from a man between 18 and 35 years old who had mild COVID-19 (a few samples of this study predate the infection). Cell type and time point are not known. The chain is built from TRBV20-1 and TRBJ1-3, with unresolved D. The sequenced sample consisted of PBMCs or a T cell subset sorted from them (not recorded which). The CDR3, as DNA: TGCAGTGCTAGAGGTCGGAGCTCTGGAAACACCATATATTTT. Protein product: CSARGRSSGNTIYF.